The 17 T cell receptor beta chains listed next were all sequenced from one sample in a study of blood T cell repertoires in COVID-19. Measured with immunoSEQ multiplex PCR; TCRdb has only the in-frame clones, and not every one. The table has about 170,000 clones, over 75% seen once. The sample taken for sequencing was PBMCs or T cells enriched from blood (not recorded which). Every receptor here comes from a woman aged 18 to 35 who had recovered from COVID-19.

Only a few counts were recorded for this clone. The gene calls are TRBV29-1 and TRBJ2-5; D may be TRBD2 (6 bases). The CDR3 covers 12 residues. V was cut by 4 bases and J by 6 bases, with 12 bases left in between. Per germline, CDR1 SQVTM and CDR2 ANQGSEA. This chain's CDR3 is CSVGGAGQTQYF. The CDR3, as DNA: TGCAGCGTTGGAGGGGCGGGGCAGACCCAGTACTTC.

The chain couples TRBV5-8 to TRBJ2-7; 7 bases are shared with TRBD2. The CDR3 totals 15 residues. Trimming cost V 1 base and J 4 bases; bases outside gene matches: 8. Germline values: CDR1 SGHTS, CDR2 YDEGEE. CDR3 nucleotides: TGTGCCAGCAGCTTGATGGGGGGGACCTTTTACGAGCAGTACTTC. Translating gives CASSLMGGTFYEQYF.

This clone was seen a handful of times. The chain recombines TRBV30 with TRBJ1-2, with no clear D. There are 14 residues in the CDR3. Trimming cost V 0 bases and J 2 bases, with 10 bases left between them. Per germline, CDR1 GTSNPN and CDR2 SVGIG (reference sequence). The CDR3 coding sequence is TGTGCCTGGAGTGTACGGGTTTTAAACTATGGCTACACCTTC. Protein: CAWSVRVLNYGYTF.

The rearrangement joins TRBV13 to TRBJ2-4; D remains unclear. Trimming pared 3 bases from V and 0 bases from J, leaving 6 bases between. The germline V gene has CDR1 PRHDT and CDR2 FYEKMQ (reference sequence). This CDR3 contains 14 residues. CDR3 nucleotide sequence: TGTGCCAGCAGCTTTCAGTTAGCCAAAAACATTCAGTACTTC. As protein: CASSFQLAKNIQYF.

The J gene is TRBJ2-7, the V gene TRBV7-2, with 8 positions matching TRBD2. V shed 2 bases and J 6 bases; nucleotides not matched to a gene: 3. The CDR3 sequence is 13 residues long. The V gene's germline CDR1 is SGHTA and CDR2 FQGNSA. In DNA, the CDR3 is TGTGCCAGCAGCTTAAGCGGGAGTAGCGAGCAGTACTTC. Encoded protein: CASSLSGSSEQYF.

The V and J genes are TRBV3-1 (or the pseudogene TRBV3-2) and TRBJ1-6; 9 bases line up with TRBD1. V shed 4 bases and J 7 bases; nucleotides not matched to a gene: 2. Germline V gives CDR1 LGHDT, CDR2 YNNKEL (reference sequence). The CDR3 runs to 14 residues. The CDR3 spells CASSPGQGNSPLHF. CDR3 in DNA: TGTGCCAGCAGCCCGGGACAGGGCAATTCACCCCTCCACTTT.

This chain uses TRBV7-9 with TRBJ2-7; 9 bases are a match to TRBD2. CDR1 SEHNR and CDR2 FQNEAQ come from the germline V gene (reference sequence). There are 15 residues in the CDR3. V lost 2 bases, J lost 5 bases, and 7 bases stayed unmatched. This CDR3 reads CASSLTAAGGHEQYF. The DNA of the CDR3 is TGTGCCAGCAGCTTAACCGCAGCGGGAGGCCACGAGCAGTACTTC.

The rearrangement uses TRBV19 and TRBJ1-3; TRBD1 matches at 11 bases. The CDR3 has 15 amino acids. CDR1 and CDR2 (germline): LNHDA, SQIVND (reference sequence). V shed 8 bases and J 4 bases; nucleotides not matched to a gene: 7. CDR3 in amino acids: CASAPGQGGGNTIYF. The CDR3 DNA reads as TGTGCCAGTGCGCCGGGACAGGGGGGAGGAAACACCATATATTTT. Based on the CDR3 plus reference TRBV19 and TRBJ1-3, the full variable domain is DGGITQSPKYLFRKEGQNVTLSCEQNLNHDAMYWYRQDPGQGLRLIYYSQIVNDFQKGDIAEGYSVSREKKESFPLTVTSAQKNPTAFYLCASAPGQGGGNTIYFGEGSWLTVV.

The chain joins TRBV28 to TRBJ2-1, with TRBD2 identical over 15 bases. There are 17 residues in the CDR3. Germline V gene lookup returns CDR1 MDHEN and CDR2 SYDVKM. J was trimmed by 6 bases and V by 5 bases; bases with no gene match: 8. The CDR3 DNA is TGTGCCAGCAGTCCCGGGACTAGCGGGAGGTGGGGCAATGAGCAGTTCTTC. This encodes CASSPGTSGRWGNEQFF. The whole variable domain, remainder taken from reference TRBV28 and TRBJ2-1, is DVKVTQSSRYLVKRTGEKVFLECVQDMDHENMFWYRQDPGLGLRLIYFSYDVKMKEKGDIPEGYSVSREKKERFSLILESASTNQTSMYLCASSPGTSGRWGNEQFFGPGTRLTVL.

The gene calls are TRBV7-8 and TRBJ2-7, with 12 bases identical to TRBD1. Germline CDR1 SGHVS, CDR2 FQNEAQ. The CDR3 contains 17 residues. The trim removed 4 bases at V and 1 base at J, leaving 8 bases unmatched. The CDR3 sequence: CASSSGTGGRSSYEQYF. CDR3 DNA: TGTGCCAGCAGCTCCGGGACAGGGGGCAGGTCTTCCTACGAGCAGTACTTC.

The rearrangement joins TRBV28 to TRBJ1-3; D call uncertain. V was shortened by 4 bases and J by 0 bases, with 13 bases between the two germline ends. Germline V gene lookup returns CDR1 MDHEN and CDR2 SYDVKM. CDR3 length equals 16 residues. DNA for the CDR3: TGTGCCAGCAGTTCAAATCCGGGAAGCTCTGGAAACACCATATATTTT. This encodes CASSSNPGSSGNTIYF.

V and J are TRBV21-1 and TRBJ2-1; TRBD2, the table's D call, lacks a check against the DNA. TRBV21-1 is termed a pseudogene. The CDR3 loop spans 12 amino acids. CDR3 in amino acids: CASSKWFTRRFF. In nucleotides, the CDR3 is TGTGCCAGCAGCAAATGGTTTACTCGTCGGTTCTTC.

The chain recombines TRBV5-6 with TRBJ2-7; TRBD2 matches 7 bases. The CDR3 consists of 16 residues. Germline assignment: CDR1 SGHDT and CDR2 YYEEEE. V shed 0 bases, J shed 4 bases, and the junction held 10 bases outside the gene matches. CDR3 in DNA: TGTGCCAGCAGCTTGGGGCAGGGAGGGTTATTTTACGAGCAGTACTTC. Protein product: CASSLGQGGLFYEQYF.

The genes are TRBV13 and TRBJ2-1; 11 bases fit TRBD2. The trim removed 5 bases at V and 6 bases at J, leaving 9 bases unmatched. The CDR3 has 16 residues. Germline V gene lookup returns CDR1 PRHDT and CDR2 FYEKMQ (reference sequence). CDR3 bases: TGTGCCAGCAGCCCCCGGGGTCTAGCGGGAGGCAATGAGCAGTTCTTC. This translates into CASSPRGLAGGNEQFF.

The chain uses TRBV28 and TRBJ1-3, with 7 bases matching TRBD1. Germline V gene sequence: CDR1 MDHEN, CDR2 SYDVKM. J gave up 0 bases and V 1 base, and 12 bases lay outside the gene matches. This CDR3 spans 19 amino acids. DNA of the CDR3: TGTGCCAGCAGTTTATACCGGGACAGAGGCCCGACCTCTGGAAACACCATATATTTT. Translation: CASSLYRDRGPTSGNTIYF.

The chain has TRBV7-2 and TRBJ2-5; D remains ambiguous. Germline V CDR1 and CDR2: SGHTA, FQGNSA. Trimming removed 3 bases from V and 4 bases from J, with 15 bases in between. This CDR3 comprises 15 residues. CDR3 sequence: CASSFDWAEGETQYF. In DNA form, the CDR3 reads TGTGCCAGCAGCTTTGATTGGGCAGAAGGAGAGACCCAGTACTTC.

The rearrangement joins TRBV25-1 to TRBJ2-1; possible D gene TRBD1, 6 bases. Trimming removed 2 bases at V and 4 bases at J, with 12 bases between. CDR1 is MGHDK and CDR2 is SYGVNS in the germline V gene. The CDR3 spans 15 residues. The CDR3 here is CASSEPGDLYNEQFF. In DNA, the CDR3 is TGTGCCAGCAGTGAACCAGGGGACCTATACAATGAGCAGTTCTTC.